Presented here are 8 T cell receptor beta chains from one specimen sequenced in a study of blood T cell repertoires in COVID-19. Sequencing used immunoSEQ multiplex PCR; TCRdb keeps in-frame clones, though not all of them. The sample has about 98,000 clones, under 85% seen once; the top ten hold approximately 25%. Sample: peripheral blood. The source of these receptors is a man aged 70 or older with acute or convalescent COVID-19.

The chain has TRBV5-4 and TRBJ1-3; D remains ambiguous. The CDR3 spans 14 residues. Germline V gene lookup returns CDR1 SGHNT and CDR2 YYREEE (reference sequence). The ends were cut back, 0 bases at V and 4 bases at J, with 8 bases in the middle. The CDR3 DNA is TGTGCCAGCAGCTTGGCCACTGAAGGAAACACCATATATTTT. This gives the protein CASSLATEGNTIYF.

The rearrangement links TRBV12-5 to TRBJ2-5; 7 nucleotides agree with TRBD1. V was clipped by 6 bases and J by 0 bases; unmatched bases: 7. Germline values: CDR1 LGHNT, CDR2 FRNRAP. The CDR3 is 15 amino acids. The CDR3 coding sequence is TGTGCTAGTGGCCGGGACAGCCCTCACCAAGAGACCCAGTACTTC. Amino acid sequence: CASGRDSPHQETQYF.

J is TRBJ2-4 and V is TRBV11-2; no clear D. Trimming stripped 2 bases from V and 9 bases from J, with 8 bases between. The CDR3 covers 12 residues. CDR1 is SGHAT and CDR2 is FQNNGV in the germline V gene. The CDR3 nucleotides read TGTGCCAGCAGCTTACAGTCGGGCATTCAGTACTTC. Protein product: CASSLQSGIQYF.

Here the CDR3 reads CASSRGDLYEQYF. CDR3 nucleotide sequence: TGTGCCAGCAGCCGCGGAGACCTCTACGAGCAGTACTTC. The rearrangement uses TRBV6-5 and TRBJ2-7; D ambiguous. CDR3 size: 13 residues. Germline assignment: CDR1 MNHEY and CDR2 SVGAGI. Trimming shortened V by 6 bases and J by 3 bases, and 12 bases separated the two germline ends.

This clone showed up just once. This chain connects TRBV20-1 to TRBJ2-3; D not certain. The CDR3 totals 14 residues. Trimming cost V 3 bases and J 0 bases, with 10 bases left between them. In germline, CDR1 is DFQATT, CDR2 SNEGSKA (reference sequence). The CDR3 sequence: CSASSEASTDTQYF. DNA of the CDR3: TGCAGTGCTAGTTCCGAGGCTAGCACAGATACGCAGTATTTT.

The V and J genes are TRBV30 and TRBJ2-4; 8 positions match TRBD1. This CDR3 is 13 amino acids long. Germline CDR1 reads GTSNPN; CDR2 reads SVGIG (reference sequence). The trim removed 2 bases at V and 6 bases at J, leaving 3 bases unmatched. The CDR3 is CAWSLGQGNIQYF. Written as DNA, the CDR3 is TGTGCCTGGAGTCTAGGACAGGGAAACATTCAGTACTTC.

The genes are TRBV11-3 and TRBJ2-1, with D possibly matching TRBD2 (5 bases). The CDR3 has 14 residues. Trimming took 5 bases from V and 6 from J, leaving 14 bases between them. Germline CDR1 and CDR2: SGHNT and YENEEA. CDR3 loop: CASSRTTTSNEQFF. The CDR3 DNA reads TGTGCCAGCAGCCGAACAACAACTAGCAATGAGCAGTTCTTC.

The chain uses TRBV4-1 and TRBJ2-6; D is uncertain. CDR3 length: 15 residues. From germline, CDR1 is MGHRA and CDR2 YSYEKL. V lost 0 bases and J lost 0, with 3 bases in between. CDR3 amino acids: CASSQDSSGANVLTF. The DNA of the CDR3 is TGCGCCAGCAGCCAAGATAGCTCTGGGGCCAACGTCCTGACTTTC.